This paragraph reports one T cell receptor (beta chain). No antigen is known for it. The same CDR3 also results from other DNA sequences found in this sample. This CDR3 has 13 amino acids. Unmatched junction bases numbered 0, after V lost 0 bases and J lost 8 bases. The V gene's germline CDR1 is SGHRS and CDR2 YFSETQ. The data originate from a study of cytomegalovirus exposure and HLA in healthy donors. General study points: For most TCR sequences rarity was the rule, although some public TCRs occurred in many donors.

Repertoires were generated with immunoSEQ multiplex PCR, while TCRdb's copy carries only in-frame clones and drops some. The data show 150,000 to 250,000 clones, approximately 78% seen once. Material for sequencing was PBMCs. This sequence originates from a woman in her twenties or thirties in good health and CMV-seronegative. V usage is TRBV5-1 and J usage is TRBJ1-4, with 8 bases fitting TRBD1. In DNA form, the CDR3 reads TGCGCCAGCAGCTTGGGGGACAGGGAAAAACTGTTTTTT. Translation gives CASSLGDREKLFF.